This entry lists 18 T cell receptor beta chains sequenced from one sample in a study of blood T cell repertoires in COVID-19 (dated by TCRdb to 2018 to 2021). Receptor amplification or capture employed the immunoSEQ multiplex PCR assay. The table comes from immuneACCESS by way of TCRdb, which keeps in-frame sequences with V and J called. Part of the clones is missing from these tables; in studies checked, under half for an unresolved V gene and the rest for unknown reasons. Recorded for this sample are almost 70,000 clones; about four fifths of them occurred a single time. The ten top clones hold around 47% of the sample. Source material: peripheral blood. The receptor source for this set is a human donor in a cohort sampled during active COVID-19.

This sequence joins TRBV5-6 and TRBJ2-3; 12 bases fit TRBD2. V was clipped by 4 bases and J by 5 bases; unmatched bases: 5. The germline gives CDR1 SGHDT, CDR2 YYEEEE. The CDR3 sequence is 15 residues long. Written as DNA, the CDR3 is TGTGCCAGCAGCCCAACGGGACTAGCGGGAGATACGCAGTATTTT. Its translation is CASSPTGLAGDTQYF.

The chain has TRBV11-3 and TRBJ2-1; 8 nucleotides match TRBD1. The CDR3 extends over 15 amino acids. Germline V lookup: CDR1 SGHNT, CDR2 YENEEA. V shed 5 bases and J 5 bases; nucleotides not matched to a gene: 8. CDR3 sequence: CASSRAGGADNEQFF. DNA of the CDR3: TGTGCCAGCAGCCGAGCAGGGGGCGCGGACAATGAGCAGTTCTTC.

This clone was detected only a few times. This chain uses TRBV11-2 with TRBJ2-5, with TRBD2 matching 13 bases. With V trimmed by 0 bases and J by 4 bases, 2 bases remained unmatched. Germline V gene lookup returns CDR1 SGHAT and CDR2 FQNNGV. This CDR3 is 16 amino acids long. The CDR3 reads CASSLETSGRVETQYF. Here the CDR3 DNA reads TGTGCCAGCAGCTTAGAAACTAGCGGGAGGGTAGAGACCCAGTACTTC.

This clone was detected a few times. This chain's CDR3 is CASMRGGIGQPQHF. Written as DNA, the CDR3 is TGTGCCAGCATGCGCGGGGGAATAGGACAGCCCCAGCATTTT. This chain links TRBV6-5 with TRBJ1-5; D might be TRBD1 (5 bases). This CDR3 contains 14 residues. Germline CDR1 MNHEY, CDR2 SVGAGI. Trimming pared 7 bases from V and 7 bases from J, leaving 17 bases between.

V usage is TRBV11-2 and J usage is TRBJ2-7; TRBD2 matches at 9 bases. Germline V CDR1 and CDR2: SGHAT, FQNNGV. V shed 1 base and J 3 bases; nucleotides not matched to a gene: 10. The CDR3 runs to 17 residues. In DNA form, the CDR3 reads TGTGCCAGCAGCTTAGGGGGTATAGCGGGGGCATACTACGAGCAGTACTTC. It yields the protein CASSLGGIAGAYYEQYF. Variable domain in full (rest from reference TRBV11-2 and TRBJ2-7): EAGVAQSPRYKIIEKRQSVAFWCNPISGHATLYWYQQILGQGPKLLIQFQNNGVVDDSQLPKDRFSAERLKGVDSTLKIQPAKLEDSAVYLCASSLGGIAGAYYEQYFGPGTRLTVT.

DNA of the CDR3: TGCGCCAGCAGCCAAGGACAGGGTACAGATACGCAGTATTTT. It specifies CASSQGQGTDTQYF. This rearrangement joins TRBV5-1 to TRBJ2-3; TRBD1 matches at 8 bases. The ends lost 4 bases at V and 3 bases at J; junction bases unmatched: 4. Germline V gene sequence: CDR1 SGHRS, CDR2 YFSETQ. The CDR3 sequence is 14 residues long.

The chain is built from TRBV4-1 and TRBJ2-7, with 11 bases lining up with TRBD1. This CDR3 is built from 17 residues. Germline trimming cut 1 base from V and 1 base from J; bases unmatched to any gene: 6. Germline assignment: CDR1 MGHRA and CDR2 YSYEKL. In nucleotides, the CDR3 is TGCGCCAGCAGCCAAGTGAGCGGGACAGGGGGTTCCTACGAGCAGTACTTC. It encodes CASSQVSGTGGSYEQYF.

The chain links TRBV24-1 to TRBJ2-1; 9 bases fit TRBD2. Germline assignment: CDR1 KGHDR and CDR2 SFDVKD. The CDR3 is 15 residues long. V trimming: 2 bases; J trimming: 8 bases; junction bases outside the gene matches: 6. The DNA of the CDR3 is TGTGCCACCAGTGATTCTGGCGGGAGGGCCGATGAGCAGTTCTTC. This translates into CATSDSGGRADEQFF.

The rearrangement links TRBV6-5 to TRBJ2-7; 9 bases match TRBD2. The germline gives CDR1 MNHEY, CDR2 SVGAGI. The V segment lost 6 bases and the J segment 1 base; nucleotides outside the gene matches: 7. The CDR3 loop spans 15 amino acids. The CDR3 loop is CASSRLAGPSYEQYF. CDR3 in DNA: TGTGCCAGCAGCCGGCTAGCGGGGCCTTCCTACGAGCAGTACTTC.

J is TRBJ1-5 and V is TRBV12-3 or TRBV12-4; no firm D call. Trimming took 5 bases from V and 8 from J, leaving 10 bases between them. This CDR3 region has 12 residues. The CDR3 region has the DNA TGTGCCAGCAGTCCCCATGGCAAGCCCCAGCATTTT. This sequence encodes CASSPHGKPQHF.

The rearrangement links TRBV15 to TRBJ1-1, with unresolved D. Trimming removed 5 bases at V and 3 bases at J, with 10 bases between. The CDR3 runs to 13 residues. CDR1 is LNHNV and CDR2 is YYDKDF in the germline V gene (reference sequence). CDR3 loop: CATSFQRDTEAFF. CDR3 DNA: TGTGCCACCAGCTTTCAGAGGGACACTGAAGCTTTCTTT.

This chain uses TRBV6-5 with TRBJ2-7; tentatively, D is TRBD2 (5 bases). V was clipped by 10 bases and J by 0 bases, with 16 bases between them. The CDR3 covers 14 residues. The germline V gene has CDR1 MNHEY and CDR2 SVGAGI. The CDR3 region has the DNA TGTGCCACCAGGAGGCAGCCAAGCTCCTACGAGCAGTACTTC. Amino acids: CATRRQPSSYEQYF.

This clone turned up a few times. J is TRBJ2-3 and V is TRBV11-2; 7 bases are a match to TRBD2. This CDR3 comprises 13 residues. V dropped 4 bases and J dropped 8; count of bases not matched to a gene: 6. Germline V CDR1 and CDR2: SGHAT, FQNNGV. CDR3 loop: CASSSSRGGTQYF. In DNA form, the CDR3 reads TGTGCCAGCAGCTCCTCGCGCGGGGGTACGCAGTATTTT.

The gene calls are TRBV5-1 and TRBJ1-2; TRBD1 matches at 10 bases. This CDR3 is built from 17 residues. V gave up 0 bases and J gave up 5 bases; unmatched junction bases: 10. The germline CDR1 and CDR2 sequences are SGHRS and YFSETQ. This CDR3 reads CASSLGSGTGANYGYTF. The CDR3 DNA is TGCGCCAGCAGCTTGGGTTCGGGGACAGGGGCGAATTATGGCTACACCTTC.

The rearrangement links TRBV29-1 to TRBJ2-7, with D possibly being TRBD2 (7 bases). Germline CDR1 is SQVTM and CDR2 is ANQGSEA. CDR3 length: 14 residues. The germline V and J ends were trimmed by 4 bases and 0 bases, with 13 bases remaining between them. The CDR3 here is CSVGSGGSSYEQYF. CDR3 nucleotide sequence: TGCAGCGTTGGGTCGGGGGGCAGCTCCTACGAGCAGTACTTC.

This clone is a singleton in its sample. Written as DNA, the CDR3 is TGTGCCAGCAGCGTAGGGGGTAGCGGGATAACAGATACGCAGTATTTT. It encodes CASSVGGSGITDTQYF. The gene calls are TRBV9 and TRBJ2-3; the match to TRBD2 covers 8 bases. Germline lookup yields CDR1 SGDLS and CDR2 YYNGEE. The CDR3 consists of 16 residues. V dropped 0 bases and J dropped 3; count of bases not matched to a gene: 6.

The V gene is TRBV10-1, the J gene TRBJ2-2, with D uncertain. The CDR3 totals 13 residues. Germline loops: CDR1 WNHNN, CDR2 SYGVQD (reference sequence). Trimming stripped 2 bases from V and 5 bases from J, with 6 bases between. The chain's CDR3 is CASSEPTTGELFF. The CDR3 DNA follows: TGCGCCAGCAGTGAGCCGACTACCGGGGAGCTGTTTTTT.

This chain joins TRBV30 and TRBJ2-7, with TRBD1 as a possible D gene (6 bases). CDR1 is GTSNPN, CDR2 SVGIG, per germline (reference sequence). The CDR3 is made up of 14 amino acids. The V end was cut by 0 bases, the J end by 3 bases, with 12 bases between. Here the CDR3 reads CAWSVQEDSYEQYF. The CDR3 DNA reads TGTGCCTGGAGTGTACAAGAGGACAGCTACGAGCAGTACTTC.